This entry is about one TCR beta chain. This clone was counted between two and nine times. Which antigen it targets is not known. The record has no base qualities; no much larger clone is one base away. For commercial TCRB immunosequencing, roughly 0.5 micrograms of biopsy DNA were submitted for each sample. Adaptive Biotechnology amplified the CDR3 regions from genomic DNA with a two-step multiplex PCR designed to control amplification bias. The first PCR used primers for every V and J gene segment; the second PCR added barcodes and Illumina adapters. CDR3 libraries were sequenced using an Illumina instrument. In the authors' own workflow: Analysis combined the vendor-provided pipelines with custom analysis of raw data in R/Bioconductor under R version 3.3.0. Clonality, which ranges from 0 to 1, was calculated as the inverse of the normalised Shannon entropy across all productive clones. High-frequency clones were defined as the share of the repertoire taken up by the top 100 clones, keeping only clones that passed a 95% confidence test. Repertoire diversity was measured with the Simpson index, and overlap between samples was measured with the Morisita-Horn index. Imported from immuneACCESS, the table was reduced by TCRdb to in-frame sequences with V and J called. These copies leave out some clones; in studies compared against another copy, an unresolved V gene accounts for under half, and the cause of the remainder is not known. V and J calls and clone size follow that table, whereas D and trimming were derived from the DNA. In all, the sample holds 15,000 to 20,000 clones, and around 70% of those were seen once. Clones ranked in the top ten supply 4.2% of the sample.

The record originates from a study of T cell repertoires in ileal Crohn's disease (dated by TCRdb to about 2019). With respect to the entire study: The median duration of disease was approximately eight years, and at the time of surgery around 32% of patients were active smokers. TCR repertoire analysis was done in 50 to 70 Crohn's disease patients from a prospective multicentre cohort. All patients had surgery for a complication: stricturing disease in 61% and penetrating disease in around 39%. A Rutgeerts score above i0 was used to define endoscopic postoperative recurrence. Running in parallel with the study was a multicentre cohort set up to find predictors of early endoscopic recurrence following ileocolonic resection. Postoperative therapy was given to about half of the patients, with thiopurines administered to over 10 patients and anti-TNF agents administered to 15 to 20 patients. M6 samples consisted of neoterminal ileum biopsies collected during postoperative colonoscopy. A total of some 170 mucosal samples from roughly 60 patients were sequenced, collected from several sites on the surgical specimen as well as at postoperative endoscopy. Results the study describes overall, beyond this receptor: Mucosal CD4 and CD8 T cells were sorted and sequenced only in a subgroup of patients, whose size was not stated. Within the first year after surgery, the timing of postoperative endoscopy varied, and the median delay was 6.9 months. Patients who were active smokers at surgery had a significantly higher proportion of clonal expansions than non-smokers (approximately 26% vs 17%, p=0.02). Compared with CD4 T cells, sorted CD8 T cells held more high-frequency clones, which suggests that the mucosal expansions were mostly CD8. Endoscopic recurrence was found to be associated with higher high-frequency clone percentages at surgery, and recurrence was observed in all patients with clonality above 26.8% (18/57).

CDR1 and CDR2 are drawn from the germline V gene: LGHNA, YNFKEQ. At the junction V is shortened by 4 bases and J by 5 bases, with 6 bases in between. The CDR3 contains 11 residues, cysteine and phenylalanine counted. Left in the record is the CDR3 DNA by itself, 33 bases read in frame from the first base. Sample time point, as interpreted from the label and publication: neoterminal ileum biopsy at postoperative endoscopy, about 6 months after surgery. To be eligible, patients had to be adults with ileal or ileocolonic Crohn's disease and an indication for ileocolonic resection. Before DNA extraction, whole ileal mucosal biopsies were kept frozen at -80 degrees C. Genomic DNA was extracted from frozen whole biopsies with a TRizol-based method and quantified on a NanoDrop 2000 spectrophotometer.

Sequenced sample: ileal tissue. The chain is made from TRBV4-2 and TRBJ2-7, with no D gene named confidently. This receptor was taken from an adult with Crohn's disease. The bases are TGTGCCAGCAGCCCAGGCCACGAGCAGTACTTC. It is translated as CASSPGHEQYF.